The source of this T cell receptor beta chain is a study of shared clonotypes between healthy human individuals. Measured with immunoSEQ multiplex PCR; TCRdb has only the in-frame clones, and not every one. The sample includes approximately 2.3 million clones, more than 80% seen only once; the top ten take under 0.45%. This CDR3 contains 15 residues. CDR1 is PRHDT and CDR2 is FYEKMQ in the germline V gene (reference sequence). V lost 5 bases and J lost 7; bases outside the gene matches: 7. Worth noting for this clone: The antigen is not known.

Whole-study findings and limits: Deeper or shallower sequencing was expected to change how clonotypes are shared among donors. Depth was large, yet rarefaction showed that sorted-subset sequencing was incomplete.

The sequenced sample was naive CD4+ T cells from PBMCs. Noted subset: CD45RA+ positively selected. The rearrangement links TRBV13 to TRBJ2-1, with 11 bases lining up with TRBD2. The source is a man younger than 30 in good health. Some clones in this sample may be carry-over from other donors' samples. The CDR3 DNA sequence: TGTGCCAGCAGCCCACTAGCGGGAGCTAAGAATGAGCAGTTCTTC. Translation: CASSPLAGAKNEQFF.